This section outlines one T cell receptor (beta chain) sequence together with its context. These data are taken from a study of shared clonotypes between healthy human individuals. Turning to the study itself: CD4 naive cells filled three plates per donor, CD4 memory three, CD8 naive two and CD8 memory one.

The CDR3 covers 18 residues. Positive CCR7 selection of CD45RO-negative cells yielded the naive CD8 cells, and terminally differentiated effector memory CD45RA+ cells were excluded. The DNA input per sorted-subset replicate PCR was 200 to 250 ng, corresponding to roughly 30,000 T cell genomes. Clones were read by immunoSEQ multiplex PCR, and TCRdb kept only the in-frame ones, dropping some. The data contain about 2.1 million clones, around 93% of them singletons. The material sequenced was naive CD8+ T cells from PBMCs. The chain carries TRBV21-1 and TRBJ1-2. TRBV21-1 is shown as a pseudogene. The sequence was collected from a young man in good health. Some clones in this sample may be carry-over from other donors' samples. In DNA form, the CDR3 reads TGTGCCAGCAGCAAAAGGGGGGTGGCAGGCCTTATGGGCTATGGCTACACCTTC. This encodes CASSKRGVAGLMGYGYTF.